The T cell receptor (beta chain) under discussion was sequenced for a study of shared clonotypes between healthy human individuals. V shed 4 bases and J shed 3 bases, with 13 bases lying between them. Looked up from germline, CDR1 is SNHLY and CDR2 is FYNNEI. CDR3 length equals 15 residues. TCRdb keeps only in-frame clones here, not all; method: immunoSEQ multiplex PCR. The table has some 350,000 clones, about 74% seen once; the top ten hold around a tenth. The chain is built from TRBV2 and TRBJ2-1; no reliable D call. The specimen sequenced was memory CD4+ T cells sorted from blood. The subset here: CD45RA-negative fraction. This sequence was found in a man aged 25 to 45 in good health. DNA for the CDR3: TGTGCCAGCAGTGTGAAACGGTCACTCTACAATGAGCAGTTCTTC. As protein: CASSVKRSLYNEQFF.